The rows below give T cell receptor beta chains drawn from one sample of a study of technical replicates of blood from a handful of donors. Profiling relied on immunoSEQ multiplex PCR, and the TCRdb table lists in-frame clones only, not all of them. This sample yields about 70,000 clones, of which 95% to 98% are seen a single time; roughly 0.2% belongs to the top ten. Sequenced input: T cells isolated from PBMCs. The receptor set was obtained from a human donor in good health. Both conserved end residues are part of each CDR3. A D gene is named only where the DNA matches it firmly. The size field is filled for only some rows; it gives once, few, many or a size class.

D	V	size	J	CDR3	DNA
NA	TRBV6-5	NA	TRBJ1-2	CASRTNRVQSYTF	TGTGCCAGCCGAACAAACAGGGTTCAGAGCTACACCTTC
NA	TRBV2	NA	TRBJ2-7	CASSEAPLAAVRYF	TGTGCCAGCAGTGAAGCGCCGCTAGCTGCCGTACGGTACTTC
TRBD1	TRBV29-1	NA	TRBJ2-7	CSVEQTNRGYEQYF	TGCAGCGTTGAACAAACCAACAGGGGTTACGAGCAGTACTTC
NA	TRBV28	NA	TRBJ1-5	CASSFSGGQPQHF	TGTGCCAGCAGTTTTTCCGGAGGGCAGCCCCAGCATTTT
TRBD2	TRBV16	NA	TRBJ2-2	CASSREARNTGELFF	TGTGCCAGCAGTCGGGAGGCTCGGAACACCGGGGAGCTGTTTTTT
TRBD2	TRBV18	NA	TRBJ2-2	CASSSGTSGTGELFF	TGTGCCAGCTCATCCGGGACTAGCGGGACCGGGGAGCTGTTTTTT
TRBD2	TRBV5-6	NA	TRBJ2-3	CASSFSGRTDTQYF	TGTGCCAGCAGCTTTAGCGGGAGGACAGATACGCAGTATTTT
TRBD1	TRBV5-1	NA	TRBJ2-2	CASSQTTGDLSGELFF	TGCGCCAGCAGCCAAACAACAGGGGACCTTTCCGGGGAGCTGTTTTTT
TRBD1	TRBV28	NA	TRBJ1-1	CASSARTGGFTEAFF	TGTGCCAGCAGTGCCCGGACAGGGGGATTCACTGAAGCTTTCTTT
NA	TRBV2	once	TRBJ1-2	CASSAGVYGYTF	TGTGCCAGCAGTGCCGGGGTCTATGGCTACACCTTC
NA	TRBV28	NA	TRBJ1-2	CASSFPGGSGGYTF	TGTGCCAGCAGTTTTCCGGGGGGCAGTGGTGGCTACACCTTC
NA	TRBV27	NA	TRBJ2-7	CASSPLTEYEQYF	TGTGCCAGCAGTCCCTTGACTGAGTACGAGCAGTACTTC
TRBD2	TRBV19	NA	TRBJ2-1	CASSGFLAGRVPYNEQFF	TGTGCCAGTAGTGGGTTTTTAGCGGGAAGGGTCCCCTACAATGAGCAGTTCTTC
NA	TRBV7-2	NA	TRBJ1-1	CASSLGVRAEAFF	TGTGCCAGCAGCTTAGGGGTCAGGGCTGAAGCTTTCTTT
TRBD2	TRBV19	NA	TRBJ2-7	CASSIGGRAAEQYF	TGTGCCAGTAGTATAGGCGGGAGGGCCGCCGAGCAGTACTTC
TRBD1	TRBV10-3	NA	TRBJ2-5	CAISDQDRGVETQYF	TGTGCCATCAGTGATCAGGACAGGGGGGTTGAGACCCAGTACTTC
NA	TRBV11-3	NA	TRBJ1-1	CASSFRGWTEAFF	TGTGCCAGCAGCTTTAGGGGGTGGACTGAAGCTTTCTTT
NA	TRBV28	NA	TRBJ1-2	CCSYGGGYTF	TGTTGCTCGTATGGGGGGGGCTACACCTTC
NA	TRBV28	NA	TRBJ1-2	CASEQQGGYTF	TGTGCCAGCGAACAACAGGGTGGCTACACCTTC
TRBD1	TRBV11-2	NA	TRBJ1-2	CASSSQGANYGYTF	TGTGCCAGCAGCTCACAGGGGGCGAACTATGGCTACACCTTC
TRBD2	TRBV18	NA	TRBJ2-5	CASSPRTSGSETQYF	TGTGCCAGCTCACCCAGGACTAGCGGGAGCGAGACCCAGTACTTC
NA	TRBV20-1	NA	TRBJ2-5	CSVGTSETQYF	TGCAGTGTAGGGACTTCAGAGACCCAGTACTTC
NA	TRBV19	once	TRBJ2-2	CASSLYRGHNTGELFF	TGTGCCAGTAGTCTATACCGGGGACACAACACCGGGGAGCTGTTTTTT
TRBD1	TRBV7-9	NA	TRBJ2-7	CASTIAGGVSSYEQYF	TGTGCCAGCACCATAGCAGGGGGTGTTAGCTCCTACGAGCAGTACTTC
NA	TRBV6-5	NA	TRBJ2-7	CASSYSLDSAYEQYF	TGTGCCAGCAGTTACTCCCTCGACAGCGCATACGAGCAGTACTTC
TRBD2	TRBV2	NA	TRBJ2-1	CASSPLLAGAYNEQFF	TGTGCCAGCAGCCCCCTCCTAGCGGGAGCCTACAATGAGCAGTTCTTC
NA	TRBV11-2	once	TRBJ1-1	CASSRPTGLRNTEAFF	TGTGCCAGCAGCAGACCAACAGGCTTGAGGAACACTGAAGCTTTCTTT
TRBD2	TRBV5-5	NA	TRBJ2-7	CASSLLAGGYEQYF	TGTGCCAGCAGCTTGCTAGCGGGAGGATACGAGCAGTACTTC
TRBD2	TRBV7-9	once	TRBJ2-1	CASSDGTSGSNEQFF	TGTGCCAGCAGCGACGGGACTAGCGGGAGCAATGAGCAGTTCTTC